This TCR beta chain came from a study of cytomegalovirus exposure and HLA in healthy donors (dated by TCRdb to 2016 to 2017). For the study in its entirety: In an earlier analysis of 550 to 750 of the donors, 276 Gb of sequence data and 100 million or so unique TCR beta sequences from about 190 million T cells were reported. About 330 gigabases of sequencing data and around 88 million unique TCR sequences made up an early release that covered around 640 HLA-typed donors. Among the roughly 390 genotyped donors, about 83% belonged to the genetic ancestry cluster associated with self-reported Caucasian donors. The study was designed to test whether signatures of past pathogen exposure could be identified by cataloging public T cell receptors. The T cell repertoires of roughly 660 subjects were profiled by immunosequencing and related to cytomegalovirus serostatus. Along with the roughly 670-subject first cohort, a separate validation cohort of more than 90 different subjects was used. To predict cytomegalovirus infection status, the study combined high-throughput TCR immunosequencing, statistical association of individual TCRs with disease status, and machine learning. In a later analysis, previously published TCR beta repertoires from several hundred donors were re-analyzed and high-resolution HLA genotyping was added so that TCR occurrence patterns could be studied. In the later analysis, no new phenotypic data were used to find candidate immune exposures; instead, reliance was placed on TCR beta sequences and their occurrence across donors. An earlier analysis of fewer than 750 of the donors used high-throughput TCR beta sequencing to judge whether each TCR beta V gene segment behaved as functional or pseudogenic. Donor age, sex, ethnicity and CMV serostatus were compiled alongside the repertoire data. Genome-wide SNP genotypes for about three fifths of the roughly 670 donors were used in a later genetic analysis, which treated that subset as a discovery cohort. Every repertoire in the discovery cohort had been generated on one and the same sequencing platform. HLA typing covered class I and class II loci at four-digit resolution. The number of donors typed differed by locus, with about 629-630 for A, B, C, DRB1 and DQB1, roughly 520 for DQA1, about 610 for DPA1, and some 470 for DPB1. Because of strong linkage in the cohort, roughly five DR-DQ haplotypes were treated as single units for association and clustering. On average, around 240,000 unique TCR beta nucleotide sequences were sequenced per donor among about 400 genotyped donors of the cohort, with roughly 18% of those sequences being non-productive. Beyond this particular receptor, the publication reports: Broadly in line with IMGT annotations, most TCR beta V segments showed up in productive rearrangements about 90% or about 30% of the time in an earlier analysis of roughly 590 of the donors. A cluster of highly shared sequence variants was judged likely to represent a technical artifact of the sequencing pipeline. A further reported finding was that TCR beta sequences accurately predicted the HLA-A and HLA-B alleles for most subjects in the first cohort. A later analysis found that HLA-associated TCR beta chains were more clonally expanded and had lower generation probabilities than equally common non-associated chains. In a later analysis, the rate of TCR association differed among HLA loci, with DRB1 alleles having the most associated TCRs and HLA-C alleles having the fewest. According to a later analysis, most CMV-associated TCR beta chains appeared to be HLA-restricted, and the HLA associations seemed to be driven largely by CMV exposure. Immune exposure information for the cohort was limited to CMV serostatus. Around 16 rarely observed V segments, including chromosome 9 orphons, were excluded from the earlier analysis of about 600 of the donors because counts were too low. V-gene and J-gene trimming of TCR beta chains was associated with a missense DCLRE1C variant in a later genetic analysis, and the association was replicated in an independent cohort. In the study, 150 to 200 TCR beta chains were listed as associated with cytomegalovirus. Compared with the roughly 670-donor mean, donors in an Asian-associated ancestry cluster had fewer N-insertions in productive TCRs, according to a later genetic analysis. Correlated functional status among segregating V segments might be attributable to linkage disequilibrium, but an unknown experimental factor could not be ruled out. Only TCR beta chains were sequenced in this cohort, and the absence of alpha or paired-chain data limited detectable features. Across donors, most TCR sequences were observed very rarely, whereas some public TCRs were present in many individuals. Roughly uniform sequencing depth across donors was assumed in presence/absence analyses, although this assumption may not hold. In both the original and validation cohorts, the classifier was reported to diagnose cytomegalovirus status with high specificity and sensitivity. A later analysis reported that several top co-occurrence clusters appeared linked to parvovirus B19, influenza, CMV and Epstein-Barr virus. A few of the identified cytomegalovirus-associated TCR beta chains were confirmed in vitro to be specific for cytomegalovirus antigens. At a false discovery rate of 0.05, a later analysis linked about 17,000 TCR beta sequences to specific HLA alleles. When HLA alleles, especially DR and DQ, strongly co-occurred, attributing TCR associations to individual alleles was difficult. It was suggested by the authors that the approach could potentially be generalized to other disease states and immunological phenotypes. HLA typing was unavailable for some donors at each locus, so association tests used only the typed subset. Some IMGT-functional V segments, including TRBV6-2 and TRBV6-3, could not be distinguished by the 87-base-pair reads and were therefore excluded.

CDR1 MNHNS and CDR2 SASEGT were looked up in the germline V gene. The CDR3 sequence holds 13 residues, the cysteine and phenylalanine included. Just the 39-base CDR3 DNA is kept, in frame starting at base 1. Cut back by 4 bases and 2 bases, the V and J ends lie 8 bases apart. About this clone itself: No antigen is known for it. Per-base quality was not reported, and no clone a single base away is much larger than it.

Library preparation was by the immunoSEQ multiplex PCR assay. A mixture of 60 forward primers for TCR Vbeta segments and 13 reverse primers for TCR Jbeta segments was used in the multiplex PCR. The CDR3 region of rearranged TCR beta genes was amplified from genomic DNA with a multiplex PCR assay. Amplified TCR beta libraries were sequenced as 87-base-pair reads on the Illumina HiSeq System. The authors' analysis ran thus. Across the 640 or so repertoires, a later analysis counted tens of millions of unique TCR beta chains, around 11 million of which were shared by at least two donors. Raw reads were error-corrected and collapsed into unique sequences with a nearest-neighbor algorithm that merged closely related sequences to remove PCR and sequencing errors. CDR3 sequences were aligned to IMGT reference sequences to assign V, D and J gene segments. For a sequence to be retained, at least a six-nucleotide match to both a V gene segment and a J gene segment was required. Rearrangements were called productive when the CDR3 lacked stop codons and stayed in frame with V and J; all others were non-productive. CDR3 was defined according to IMGT convention as the region running from the second conserved V-encoded cysteine to the conserved J-encoded phenylalanine. In an earlier analysis of more than 550 of the donors, sequences lacking an unambiguous match to a single V gene segment were excluded. An earlier analysis of approximately 590 of the donors classified V segments as functional when productive rearrangements were above 56.7% and as segregating when the standard deviation between donors was above 5%. A statistical classification framework was developed to diagnose cytomegalovirus status using the catalog of TCR beta chain sequences. V and J gene assignment, in a later analysis, came from comparing TCR nucleotide sequences with IMGT/GENE-DB human TR gene sequences. A later analysis assigned CDR3 sequences and most-parsimonious VDJ recombination scenarios with the TCRdist pipeline. In a later analysis, each TCR beta chain was defined by its CDR3 amino acid sequence together with its V-gene family, and reads lacking a unique V-gene family were excluded. To address suspected cross-contamination and a sequencing artifact, a later analysis removed roughly 580 highly shared, low-generation-probability nucleotide sequences. For each public chain, a later analysis derived a clonal expansion index from normalized ranks of inferred template counts within each repertoire. In a later analysis, generation probabilities were computed with a VDJ recombination model fitted to out-of-frame rearrangements, and the resulting probabilities were checked against IGoR. In a later analysis, hypergeometric tests were used to score TCR-TCR, TCR-HLA and TCR-CMV co-occurrence, with a repertoire-size bias correction applied to TCR pairs. To estimate false discovery rates, a later analysis permuted the HLA or CMV assignments 20 times. In a later analysis, co-occurring TCRs were grouped using DBSCAN, and TCRdist sequence similarity was added for clustering within HLA-allele-positive subsets. Repertoires with fewer than 30,000 or more than 120,000 public chains, plus five repertoires with anomalous nucleotide sharing, were excluded from co-occurrence clustering. Not all clones reach the TCRdb copy of this immuneACCESS table, which keeps in-frame sequences only. Checked studies attribute under half of the gap to unresolved V genes and leave the rest unexplained. That table supplies the V and J calls and clone size; D and trimming were determined from the DNA. The sample table shows under 200,000 clones, and nearly 80% are seen once. In total, the top ten clones hold just over 3% of the sample.

The cohort was made up of approximately 700 healthy bone marrow donors. Cohort members were all nominally healthy when sampled, although unrecorded immune exposures were likely present. The donor was CMV seronegative and was included in the group of approximately 350 seronegative cohort members. A peripheral blood sample was provided by each donor, and peripheral blood mononuclear cells were used for TCR beta sequencing. Genomic DNA was extracted from the blood cell samples with the Qiagen DNeasy Blood Extraction Kit. Sequences were obtained from PBMCs. This TCR was recovered from a middle-aged woman in good health and CMV-seronegative. The chain employs TRBV6-1 and TRBJ1-2; no D gene call is confident. The nucleotide sequence reads as follows: TGTGCCAGCAGTGCGTTTCTGAACTATGGCTACACCTTC. This sequence encodes CASSAFLNYGYTF.